This TCR beta chain was identified during a study of blood T cell repertoires in COVID-19. Looking at the study overall: The samples span acute and convalescent COVID-19 from the United States, Italy and Spain. From T cells, B-cell-depleted T cells, or PBMCs came the material, which was cDNA or gDNA.

Germline values: CDR1 KGHDR, CDR2 SFDVKD. Trimming took 3 bases from V and 7 from J, leaving 11 bases between them. The CDR3 runs to 14 residues. Per the original methods: Amplification from reference gene primers served as the basis for estimated nucleated cell counts. Only in-frame clones appear in the TCRdb table, and some are missing; sequencing was by immunoSEQ multiplex PCR. V and J calls and clone size are copied from that table; D and trimming were computed from the DNA. The table has roughly 170,000 clones, about 85% seen once. The sequencing input was peripheral blood. V and J are TRBV24-1 and TRBJ2-2, with D perhaps matching TRBD1 (6 bases). This clonotype was sampled from a man in his 60s with acute or convalescent COVID-19. Written as DNA, the CDR3 is TGTGCCACCAGTGATCCCCTAGGGGGCGGGGAGCTGTTTTTT. Amino acids: CATSDPLGGGELFF.